The 24 T cell receptor beta chains given below trace back to one sample, sequenced in a study of blood T cell repertoires in COVID-19. Method: immunoSEQ multiplex PCR; TCRdb's copy keeps in-frame clones and lacks some. The sample holds 150,000 to 200,000 clones, 70% to 90% seen once. Sequenced: peripheral blood. The source is an elderly woman in a cohort sampled during active or convalescent COVID-19.

This CDR3 is CASSLARVGIASNQPQHF. CDR3 nucleotides: TGTGCCAGCAGCCTAGCGAGGGTAGGGATAGCAAGCAATCAGCCCCAGCATTTT. The chain employs TRBV21-1 and TRBJ1-5. TRBV21-1 is shown as a pseudogene. This CDR3 has 18 residues.

On this clone itself: Other nucleotide sequences from this sample produce the same CDR3. This chain connects TRBV19 to TRBJ1-2, with 11 nucleotides matching TRBD1. V lost 4 bases and J lost 7; bases outside the gene matches: 5. From germline, CDR1 is LNHDA and CDR2 SQIVND (reference sequence). The CDR3 is made up of 14 amino acids. CDR3 DNA: TGTGCCAGTAGTACCCTGGACAGGGGGCTTGGCTACACCTTC. Amino acid sequence: CASSTLDRGLGYTF.

This sequence joins TRBV2 and TRBJ1-6; TRBD1 might be the D (5 bases). There are 14 residues in the CDR3. CDR1 is SNHLY and CDR2 is FYNNEI in the germline V gene. With 4 bases removed from V and 7 bases from J, the gap between germline ends came to 11 bases. The CDR3 reads CASSGDSKNSPLHF. In DNA, the CDR3 is TGTGCCAGCAGTGGGGACTCCAAGAATTCACCCCTCCACTTT.

The V and J genes are TRBV27 and TRBJ2-7; D gene uncertain. Between the trimmed V and J ends, which lost 4 bases and 2 bases, there was a span of 9 bases. The CDR3 is 13 residues long. Looked up from germline, CDR1 is MNHEY and CDR2 is SMNVEV (reference sequence). This CDR3 is CASSSTYPYEQYF. The CDR3 DNA reads TGTGCCAGCAGTTCCACATACCCCTACGAGCAGTACTTC.

This chain connects TRBV4-3 to TRBJ1-6; tentative D call: TRBD1 (5 bases). Germline V gene sequence: CDR1 LGHNA, CDR2 YSLEER. This CDR3 has 15 residues. Trimming took off 3 bases at V and 3 bases at J, with 9 bases between the two ends. The CDR3 DNA sequence: TGCGCCAGCAGCCAGGAGACAGTCTATAATTCACCCCTCCACTTT. Protein: CASSQETVYNSPLHF.

The J gene is TRBJ1-3, the V gene TRBV5-1; D gene uncertain. V lost 4 bases and J lost 0, with 14 bases in between. CDR1 and CDR2 from the germline V gene are SGHRS and YFSETQ. This CDR3 contains 16 residues. CDR3 loop: CASSPLRGSSGNTIYF. Here the CDR3 DNA reads TGCGCCAGCAGCCCACTTCGGGGAAGCTCTGGAAACACCATATATTTT.

The gene calls are TRBV27 and TRBJ2-1; tentative D call: TRBD2 (7 bases). V gave up 2 bases and J gave up 6 bases, with 26 bases separating them. There are 19 residues in the CDR3. Germline CDR1 is MNHEY and CDR2 is SMNVEV (reference sequence). The CDR3 reads CASSLILRRGLPQLNEQFF. CDR3 nucleotides: TGTGCCAGCAGTTTAATTTTAAGGCGGGGGCTACCTCAACTCAATGAGCAGTTCTTC.

The table lists this clone with a few counts. The V call is TRBV19, the J call TRBJ1-5, with a possible D match to TRBD1 (6 bases). The V gene's germline CDR1 is LNHDA and CDR2 SQIVND (reference sequence). This CDR3 region has 18 residues. V was trimmed by 2 bases and J by 5 bases, leaving 22 bases between them. DNA for the CDR3: TGTGCCAGTAGTATATACCTCAATACGCAGGGGAAAGATCAGCCCCAGCATTTT. Translating gives CASSIYLNTQGKDQPQHF.

The CDR3 loop is CASSQRGYDNSPLHF. The CDR3 bases are TGTGCCAGCAGCCAACGGGGTTACGATAATTCACCCCTCCACTTT. The chain recombines TRBV3-1 (or the pseudogene TRBV3-2) with TRBJ1-6; D is uncertain. The CDR3 is made up of 15 amino acids. Germline V lookup: CDR1 LGHDT, CDR2 YNNKEL (reference sequence). Between the trimmed V and J ends, which lost 2 bases and 5 bases, there was a span of 10 bases.

Turning to this clone: No conserved phenylalanine or tryptophan is present at the end of the CDR3, so a read error is the likely explanation. The DNA is left out, because the CDR3 cannot be placed on it with certainty; the CDR3 is given as TCRdb lists it. The chain employs TRBV2 and TRBJ2-7; the tabulated D call, TRBD1, remains unverified against the DNA. The CDR3 is 13 amino acids long, termini counted. Germline lookup yields CDR1 SNHLY and CDR2 FYNNEI. Here the CDR3 reads CASSVIQSGTVSL.

The gene calls are TRBV5-1 and TRBJ2-7; 8 bases agree with TRBD1. Unmatched junction bases numbered 9, after V lost 0 bases and J lost 7 bases. Germline V gene lookup returns CDR1 SGHRS and CDR2 YFSETQ. The CDR3 consists of 15 residues. The CDR3 reads CASSLDGTGGGEQYF. The CDR3 nucleotides are TGCGCCAGCAGCTTGGACGGGACAGGTGGAGGGGAGCAGTACTTC. The full variable domain, rest sourced from reference TRBV5-1 and TRBJ2-7, is KAGVTQTPRYLIKTRGQQVTLSCSPISGHRSVSWYQQTPGQGLQFLFEYFSETQRNKGNFPGRFSGRQFSNSRSEMNVSTLELGDSALYLCASSLDGTGGGEQYFGPGTRLTVT.

The chain couples TRBV9 to TRBJ1-6; D gene unclear. CDR1 and CDR2 from the germline V gene are SGDLS and YYNGEE. The V end was cut by 0 bases, the J end by 0 bases, with 19 bases between. The CDR3 is 20 amino acids. The CDR3 bases are TGTGCCAGCAGCGTAGAGTCCGGGAGTGCCAGAAGCTCCTATAATTCACCCCTCCACTTT. It specifies CASSVESGSARSSYNSPLHF.

The rearrangement links TRBV28 to TRBJ1-2; D might be TRBD1 (5 bases). V lost 6 bases and J 1 base, leaving 12 bases between the germline ends. From germline, CDR1 is MDHEN and CDR2 SYDVKM. This CDR3 is 14 amino acids long. Written as DNA, the CDR3 is TGTGCCAGCAGCTCGCGGACACTTAACTATGGCTACACCTTC. Translated: CASSSRTLNYGYTF.

The rearrangement links TRBV27 to TRBJ1-4; D possibly corresponds to TRBD1 (5 bases). Germline CDR1 is MNHEY and CDR2 is SMNVEV (reference sequence). The CDR3 extends over 15 amino acids. V was pared by 4 bases and J by 3 bases, with 12 bases between. CDR3 sequence reads: CASSSAGFSNEKLFF. CDR3 nucleotide sequence: TGTGCCAGCAGTTCGGCAGGGTTCTCTAATGAAAAACTGTTTTTT.

The rearrangement joins TRBV19 to TRBJ1-2; TRBD1 matches 7 bases. The junction had 16 bases not matched to a gene; V was cut back by 4 bases and J by 8 bases. This CDR3 is 16 amino acids long. Germline V gives CDR1 LNHDA, CDR2 SQIVND (reference sequence). CDR3 sequence: CASSNRDRPLIAGYTF. CDR3 sequence (DNA): TGTGCCAGTAGTAACCGGGACAGACCTCTGATAGCGGGCTACACCTTC.

This chain joins TRBV3-1 (or the pseudogene TRBV3-2) and TRBJ1-2, with D possibly matching TRBD1 (5 bases). V was trimmed by 5 bases and J by 6 bases, leaving 10 bases between them. In germline, CDR1 is LGHDT, CDR2 YNNKEL (reference sequence). The CDR3 extends over 12 amino acids. The CDR3 sequence is CASSETVDGYTF. In DNA, the CDR3 is TGTGCCAGCAGCGAGACAGTAGATGGCTACACCTTC.

This rearrangement joins TRBV11-3 to TRBJ1-2, with no clear D. Trimming stripped 4 bases from V and 8 bases from J, with 11 bases between. CDR1 and CDR2 from the germline V gene are SGHNT and YENEEA. CDR3 length: 12 residues. This CDR3 is CASSSSGGGYTF. The CDR3, as DNA: TGTGCCAGCAGCTCCTCGGGTGGGGGCTACACCTTC.

The CDR3 nucleotides read TGTGCCAGCGGGACAGGGACCGACTATGGCTACACCTTC. It translates to CASGTGTDYGYTF. The chain uses TRBV12-3 or TRBV12-4 and TRBJ1-2; 9 nucleotides match TRBD1. The CDR3 is 13 amino acids. Unmatched junction bases numbered 4, after V lost 8 bases and J lost 3 bases.

Details on this clone: The same CDR3 also results from other DNA sequences found in this sample. The rearrangement uses TRBV11-2 and TRBJ1-6, with a possible D match to TRBD1 (6 bases). V lost 1 base, J lost 7 bases, and 11 bases lay in between. The CDR3 sequence is 15 residues long. The germline gives CDR1 SGHAT, CDR2 FQNNGV. The CDR3 reads CASSLVTGRNSPLHF. CDR3 DNA: TGTGCCAGCAGCTTAGTCACAGGGCGCAATTCACCCCTCCACTTT.

This sequence joins TRBV10-3 and TRBJ1-1; 11 bases fit TRBD1. The germline CDR1 and CDR2 sequences are ENHRY and SYGVKD. V shed 4 bases and J 5 bases; nucleotides not matched to a gene: 9. The CDR3 runs to 16 residues. CDR3 protein: CAISGGQGAQNTEAFF. CDR3 nucleotide sequence: TGTGCCATCAGTGGCGGACAGGGGGCGCAAAATACTGAAGCTTTCTTT.

The chain recombines TRBV27 with TRBJ2-1, with TRBD2 identical over 14 bases. The CDR3 totals 19 residues. Germline CDR1 is MNHEY and CDR2 is SMNVEV (reference sequence). Trimming cost V 5 bases and J 8 bases; bases outside gene matches: 17. The CDR3 loop reads CASSTTSRGLAGVLHEQFF. Written as DNA, the CDR3 is TGTGCCAGCAGTACAACCTCCCGGGGACTAGCGGGAGTTCTCCATGAGCAGTTCTTC.

The V and J genes are TRBV19 and TRBJ2-3; a weak D match, TRBD2 (6 bases). V lost 3 bases and J lost 3, with 16 bases in between. CDR3 size: 16 residues. CDR1 is LNHDA, CDR2 SQIVND, per germline (reference sequence). Here the CDR3 DNA reads TGTGCCAGTAGTATCTGGTCGGCAGGGAGGACAGATACGCAGTATTTT. Amino acid sequence: CASSIWSAGRTDTQYF.

The gene calls are TRBV5-6 and TRBJ1-1, with D unresolved. V was cut by 4 bases and J by 0 bases, with 10 bases left in between. Germline lookup yields CDR1 SGHDT and CDR2 YYEEEE. The CDR3 consists of 14 residues. The CDR3 here is CASSQEFMNTEAFF. The CDR3 nucleotides are TGTGCCAGCAGCCAGGAATTTATGAACACTGAAGCTTTCTTT.

For the CDR3, the DNA is TGCGCCAGCAGCTTGGCCGTTAGAGGGACAGATACGCAGTATTTT. This sequence encodes CASSLAVRGTDTQYF. The chain uses TRBV5-1 and TRBJ2-3, with TRBD2 as a possible D gene (5 bases). Germline V gives CDR1 SGHRS, CDR2 YFSETQ. The CDR3 is made up of 15 amino acids. V was clipped by 0 bases and J by 3 bases, with 11 bases between them.